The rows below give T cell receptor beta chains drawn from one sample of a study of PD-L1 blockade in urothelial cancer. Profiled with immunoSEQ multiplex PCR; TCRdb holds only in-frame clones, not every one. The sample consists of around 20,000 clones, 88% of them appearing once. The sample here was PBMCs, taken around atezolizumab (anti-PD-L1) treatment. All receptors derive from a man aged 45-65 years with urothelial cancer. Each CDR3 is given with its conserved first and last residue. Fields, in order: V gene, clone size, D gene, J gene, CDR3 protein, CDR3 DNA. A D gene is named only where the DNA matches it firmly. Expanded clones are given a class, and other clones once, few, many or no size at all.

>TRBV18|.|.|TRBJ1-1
CASSQDRIMNTEAFF
TGTGCCAGCTCACAGGACAGAATCATGAACACTGAAGCTTTCTTT
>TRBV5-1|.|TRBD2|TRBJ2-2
CASSAAGGVAGELFF
TGCGCCAGCAGCGCGGCGGGGGGGGTCGCCGGGGAGCTGTTTTTT
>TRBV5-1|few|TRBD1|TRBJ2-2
CASSLAAGGTGELFF
TGCGCCAGCAGCTTGGCGGCAGGGGGTACCGGGGAGCTGTTTTTT
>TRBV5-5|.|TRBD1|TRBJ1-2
CASSGQGAKYGYTF
TGTGCCAGCAGCGGACAGGGGGCAAAGTATGGCTACACCTTC
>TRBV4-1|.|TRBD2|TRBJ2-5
CASSQVTRGGEETQYF
TGCGCCAGCAGCCAAGTGACGCGGGGGGGCGAAGAGACCCAGTACTTC
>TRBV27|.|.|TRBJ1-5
CASREAVSNQPQHF
TGTGCCAGCAGGGAGGCAGTGAGCAATCAGCCCCAGCATTTT
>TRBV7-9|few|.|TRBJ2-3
CATLTDTQYF
TGTGCCACCCTCACAGATACGCAGTATTTT
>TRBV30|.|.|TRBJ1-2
CAWIGEARIKSYTF
TGTGCCTGGATCGGGGAAGCGCGGATTAAGAGCTACACCTTC
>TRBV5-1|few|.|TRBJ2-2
CASSGGTDTGELFF
TGCGCCAGCAGCGGCGGGACAGACACCGGGGAGCTGTTTTTT
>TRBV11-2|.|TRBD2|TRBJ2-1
CASSLSHGGGNEQFF
TGTGCCAGCAGCTTATCACACGGCGGGGGCAATGAGCAGTTCTTC
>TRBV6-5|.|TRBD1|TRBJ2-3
CASSSLPGQGADTQYF
TGTGCCAGCAGTTCCCTCCCGGGACAGGGAGCCGATACGCAGTATTTT
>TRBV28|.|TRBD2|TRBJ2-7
CASGGGRPGYEQYF
TGTGCCAGCGGGGGAGGGCGCCCGGGCTACGAGCAGTACTTC
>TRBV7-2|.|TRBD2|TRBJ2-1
CASSLRLAGKNEQFF
TGTGCCAGCAGCTTGCGACTAGCGGGGAAGAATGAGCAGTTCTTC
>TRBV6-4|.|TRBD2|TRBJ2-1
CASRASGGLNEQFF
TGTGCCAGCAGAGCTAGCGGGGGGCTCAATGAGCAGTTCTTC
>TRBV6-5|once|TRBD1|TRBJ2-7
CASSLDRGPYEQYF
TGTGCCAGCAGCTTGGACAGGGGGCCCTACGAGCAGTACTTC
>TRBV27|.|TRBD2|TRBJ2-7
CASSSSGGPYEQYF
TGTGCCAGCAGCTCCTCGGGAGGGCCTTACGAGCAGTACTTC